The sequence of this TCR beta chain was determined in a study of blood T cell repertoires in COVID-19. Study summary: PBMCs, B-cell-depleted T cells, or T cells provided the cDNA or gDNA that made up the material.

As to this clone: Other DNA sequences in the same sample also yield this CDR3.

The table came from immunoSEQ multiplex PCR; TCRdb's copy has only in-frame clones and leaves some out. The repertoire consists of around 300,000 clones, with 75% to 90% occurring once and the leading ten covering about 0.94%. The receptor was derived from a woman aged 40 to 50 who had recovered from COVID-19. Input material: peripheral blood.

CDR3 region: CASSTGTDTEAFF. CDR3 bases: TGTGCCAGCAGCACCGGGACAGACACTGAAGCTTTCTTT. This chain connects TRBV7-3 to TRBJ1-1; 7 bases are shared with TRBD1. V shed 5 bases, J shed 3 bases, and the junction held 3 bases outside the gene matches. CDR3 size: 13 residues. Germline CDR1 reads SGHTA; CDR2 reads FQGTGA. The complete variable domain, with remaining parts taken from reference TRBV7-3 and TRBJ1-1, reads GAGVSQTPSNKVTEKGKYVELRCDPISGHTALYWYRQSLGQGPEFLIYFQGTGAADDSGLPNDRFFAVRPEGSVSTLKIQRTERGDSAVYLCASSTGTDTEAFFGQGTRLTVV.